Following are 24 T cell receptor beta chains from one sample sequenced in a study of CD8 T cells in ankylosing spondylitis. Overall study findings and caveats: Seemingly distinctive of ankylosing spondylitis blood was a TCR beta motif formed by eight highly homologous variants.

MiXCR, run by TCRdb on the 5' RACE reads, gives a single entry per CDR3 protein. The table records 700,000 or so distinct CDR3 sequences, 15% to 20% of them present only once. For these TCRs, the target antigens are not known. The sample consisted of blood, either unsorted or a sorted T cell fraction (not recorded which). The receptors derive from a male donor with ankylosing spondylitis.

The gene calls are TRBV7-6 and TRBJ2-7, with 7 nucleotides matching TRBD1. V shed 2 bases and J 5 bases; nucleotides not matched to a gene: 9. CDR1 and CDR2 (germline): SGHVS, FNYEAQ. This CDR3 contains 15 residues. CDR3 DNA sequence: TGTGCCAGCAGCTTATGGGACAGCCGAGGGGACGAGCAGTACTTC. It encodes CASSLWDSRGDEQYF. The full variable domain, in which reference TRBV7-6 and TRBJ2-7 provide the parts outside the CDR3, is GAGVSQSPRYKVTKRGQDVALRCDPISGHVSLYWYRQALGQGPEFLTYFNYEAQQDKSGLPNDRFSAERPEGSISTLTIQRTEQRDSAMYRCASSLWDSRGDEQYFGPGTRLTVT.

This clonotype was found a few times. The chain couples TRBV6-5 to TRBJ2-1, with TRBD2 matching 11 bases. The V gene's germline CDR1 is MNHEY and CDR2 SVGAGI. The V segment lost 2 bases and the J segment 0 bases; nucleotides outside the gene matches: 9. This CDR3 has 19 residues. The CDR3 reads CASSYDSDSGRASYNEQFF. The CDR3 bases are TGTGCCAGCAGTTACGATAGCGATAGCGGGAGGGCCTCCTACAATGAGCAGTTCTTC.

This rearrangement joins TRBV7-9 to TRBJ1-3; D not resolved. Germline loops: CDR1 SEHNR, CDR2 FQNEAQ (reference sequence). The V and J ends lost 5 bases and 2 bases respectively, with 10 bases between them. The CDR3 loop spans 14 amino acids. The CDR3 bases are TGTGCCAGCAGCCCGCTTCTCACTGGAAACACCATATATTTT. This gives the protein CASSPLLTGNTIYF.

The chain employs TRBV5-4 and TRBJ1-2; 7 nucleotides align to TRBD1. With V trimmed by 7 bases and J by 2 bases, 8 bases remained unmatched. Germline V gene lookup returns CDR1 SGHNT and CDR2 YYREEE (reference sequence). The CDR3 is 14 amino acids. The CDR3 spells CASSIDRANYGYTF. The CDR3, as DNA: TGTGCCAGCTCGATCGACAGGGCAAACTATGGCTACACCTTC.

This clonotype was detected only a few times. J is TRBJ2-1 and V is TRBV29-1, with 7 bases aligning to TRBD2. Trimming cost V 4 bases and J 2 bases; bases outside gene matches: 8. Germline V lookup: CDR1 SQVTM, CDR2 ANQGSEA. The CDR3 covers 15 residues. CDR3 DNA sequence: TGCAGCGTTGCTGGACTAGAGGCCCCCTACAATGAGCAGTTCTTC. It codes for CSVAGLEAPYNEQFF.

The rearrangement links TRBV7-3 to TRBJ2-2; perhaps TRBD2 as D (6 bases). V was cut by 5 bases and J by 6 bases, with 10 bases left in between. Germline CDR1 and CDR2: SGHTA and FQGTGA. The CDR3 length is 13 residues. The CDR3 DNA sequence: TGTGCCAGCAGCAGCCCGGGGGCCGGGGAGCTGTTTTTT. Translating it yields CASSSPGAGELFF.

A few counts support this clonotype. The chain carries TRBV12-3 or TRBV12-4 and TRBJ2-7, with D maybe TRBD1 (5 bases). The CDR3 loop spans 12 amino acids. Trimming left V 1 base short and J 5 bases short, with 6 bases between. The CDR3 nucleotides read TGTGCCAGCAGTTTAGAAGGGGACGAGCAGTACTTC. Its protein is CASSLEGDEQYF.

This clonotype was detected a few times. The chain uses TRBV6-5 and TRBJ2-2; D unresolved. Germline assignment: CDR1 MNHEY and CDR2 SVGAGI. V was shortened by 6 bases and J by 1 base, with 12 bases between the two germline ends. The CDR3 extends over 15 amino acids. CDR3 sequence reads: CASSLQILNTGELFF. CDR3 sequence (DNA): TGTGCCAGCAGCTTACAGATACTGAACACCGGGGAGCTGTTTTTT.

This clonotype showed up just a few times. The rearrangement uses TRBV5-1 and TRBJ1-2; 7 nucleotides agree with TRBD1. This CDR3 contains 14 residues. CDR1 and CDR2 from the germline V gene are SGHRS and YFSETQ. J lost 2 bases, V lost 4 bases, and 5 bases had no gene match. The CDR3 is CASSVQGDNYGYTF. The CDR3 region has the DNA TGCGCCAGCAGCGTTCAGGGGGACAACTATGGCTACACCTTC.

This clonotype was seen ten or more times. The CDR3: CSARTANTGELFF. The CDR3 DNA is TGCAGTGCTCGGACAGCGAACACCGGGGAGCTGTTTTTT. The rearrangement joins TRBV20-1 to TRBJ2-2, with D possibly being TRBD1 (6 bases). Trimming cost V 5 bases and J 0 bases, with 7 bases left between them. This CDR3 comprises 13 residues. Germline values: CDR1 DFQATT, CDR2 SNEGSKA (reference sequence).

This chain uses TRBV12-3 or TRBV12-4 with TRBJ1-2; the D is unclear. This CDR3 contains 12 residues. Trimming took 10 bases from V and 2 from J, leaving 11 bases between them. The CDR3 loop is CATVSANYGYTF. The CDR3 DNA sequence: TGTGCCACTGTATCAGCGAACTATGGCTACACCTTC.

The gene calls are TRBV7-8 and TRBJ2-7; the D is unclear. From germline, CDR1 is SGHVS and CDR2 FQNEAQ. The V end was cut by 0 bases, the J end by 0 bases, with 6 bases between. This CDR3 comprises 14 residues. The CDR3 DNA sequence: TGTGCCAGCAGCTTAGCTCCTGCCTCCTACGAGCAGTACTTC. It specifies CASSLAPASYEQYF.

The chain recombines TRBV29-1 with TRBJ2-3; 12 bases align to TRBD1. V shed 6 bases, J shed 6 bases, and the junction held 7 bases outside the gene matches. Germline CDR1 and CDR2: SQVTM and ANQGSEA. The CDR3 runs to 14 residues. CDR3 amino acids: CSVVPGQGADTQYF. For the CDR3, the DNA is TGCAGCGTCGTACCGGGACAGGGGGCGGATACGCAGTATTTT.

This clonotype showed up many times. For the CDR3, the DNA is TGCAGCGCCTATTCCGGGACAGGGGGCAATGAGCAGTTCTTC. It codes for CSAYSGTGGNEQFF. The chain joins TRBV29-1 to TRBJ2-1, with 11 bases matching TRBD1. CDR3 length: 14 residues. Germline CDR1 and CDR2: SQVTM and ANQGSEA. The V and J ends lost 7 bases and 6 bases, in that order; junction bases with no gene match: 8.

The gene calls are TRBV6-1 and TRBJ1-6; D is unclear. The length of the CDR3 is 18 residues. Trimming cost V 3 bases and J 1 base, with 16 bases left between them. In germline, CDR1 is MNHNS, CDR2 SASEGT. DNA of the CDR3: TGTGCCAGCAGTGACGGACCCCCGGAGGGATCCTATAATTCACCCCTCCACTTT. The encoded protein is CASSDGPPEGSYNSPLHF.

The rearrangement links TRBV7-2 to TRBJ2-3; the D is unclear. V shed 4 bases and J shed 2 bases, with 7 bases lying between them. The length of the CDR3 is 13 residues. Germline lookup yields CDR1 SGHTA and CDR2 FQGNSA. The CDR3 loop reads CASSSPATDTQYF. The CDR3 bases are TGTGCCAGCAGCTCGCCGGCCACAGATACGCAGTATTTT. Full variable domain (missing parts from reference TRBV7-2 and TRBJ2-3): GAGVSQSPSNKVTEKGKDVELRCDPISGHTALYWYRQSLGQGLEFLIYFQGNSAPDKSGLPSDRFSAERTGGSVSTLTIQRTQQEDSAVYLCASSSPATDTQYFGPGTRLTVL.

This clonotype has more than one count but fewer than ten. This chain joins TRBV18 and TRBJ1-1, with D uncertain. The CDR3 has 17 residues. Trimming stripped 4 bases from V and 3 bases from J, with 21 bases between. Germline V gene sequence: CDR1 KGHSH, CDR2 LQKENI. For the CDR3, the DNA is TGTGCCAGCTCACGGATGGGAGTCGCCCAACCGGACACTGAAGCTTTCTTT. Encoded protein: CASSRMGVAQPDTEAFF.

The rearrangement links TRBV27 to TRBJ1-4; 8 nucleotides line up with TRBD1. The germline CDR1 and CDR2 sequences are MNHEY and SMNVEV (reference sequence). This CDR3 spans 14 amino acids. The ends lost 6 bases at V and 5 bases at J; junction bases unmatched: 5. The CDR3 DNA reads TGTGCCAGCAGATCGGGACAGGCCAATGAAAAACTGTTTTTT. Its translation: CASRSGQANEKLFF. Supplemented by reference TRBV27 and TRBJ1-4, the full variable domain reads EAQVTQNPRYLITVTGKKLTVTCSQNMNHEYMSWYRQDPGLGLRQIYYSMNVEVTDKGDVPEGYKVSRKEKRNFPLILESPSPNQTSLYFCASRSGQANEKLFFGSGTQLSVL.

The genes are TRBV2 and TRBJ1-1, with a possible D match to TRBD1 (5 bases). The germline gives CDR1 SNHLY, CDR2 FYNNEI. The CDR3 sequence is 16 residues long. Trimming left V 5 bases short and J 6 bases short, with 22 bases between. CDR3 in DNA: TGTGCCAGCAGTCCGACTCAAAAGGGGACGGGCCCTGAAGCTTTCTTT. Protein: CASSPTQKGTGPEAFF.

In this sample, this clonotype turned up once. This chain joins TRBV7-2 and TRBJ1-4, with 10 bases fitting TRBD1. Trimming removed 1 base from V and 4 bases from J; junction bases left unmatched: 6. This CDR3 contains 17 residues. The germline CDR1 and CDR2 sequences are SGHTA and FQGNSA. CDR3 sequence (DNA): TGTGCCAGCAGCTTAGGGCGACAGGGGGCTTATAATGAAAAACTGTTTTTT. Translation gives CASSLGRQGAYNEKLFF. The variable domain in full, completed from reference TRBV7-2 and TRBJ1-4, reads GAGVSQSPSNKVTEKGKDVELRCDPISGHTALYWYRQSLGQGLEFLIYFQGNSAPDKSGLPSDRFSAERTGGSVSTLTIQRTQQEDSAVYLCASSLGRQGAYNEKLFFGSGTQLSVL.

J is TRBJ2-3 and V is TRBV5-1; D is unresolved. Germline V CDR1 and CDR2: SGHRS, YFSETQ. The CDR3 extends over 13 amino acids. Trimming shortened V by 5 bases and J by 6 bases, and 13 bases separated the two germline ends. The CDR3 loop is CASSNTIVDTQYF. DNA of the CDR3: TGCGCCAGCAGTAACACAATAGTCGATACGCAGTATTTT.

This clonotype was seen more than once but under ten times. J is TRBJ1-2 and V is TRBV20-1; D call uncertain. The length of the CDR3 is 15 residues. V was cut by 0 bases and J by 5 bases, with 16 bases left in between. Germline CDR1 is DFQATT and CDR2 is SNEGSKA (reference sequence). The CDR3 DNA is TGCAGTGCTAGAGATGGTCGTCGGGCGGATTATGGCTACACCTTC. Translating gives CSARDGRRADYGYTF.

This clonotype was observed a handful of times. The chain couples TRBV6-2 or TRBV6-3 to TRBJ1-1; no firm D call. This CDR3 comprises 15 residues. CDR1 and CDR2 (germline): MNHEY, SVGEGT. V dropped 4 bases and J dropped 0 bases, with 12 bases sitting between them. The CDR3 sequence: CASSSQYGLNTEAFF. CDR3 nucleotide sequence: TGTGCCAGCAGTTCGCAGTATGGATTGAACACTGAAGCTTTCTTT.

This chain joins TRBV7-9 and TRBJ2-5; D gene ambiguous. The CDR3 covers 14 residues. V was shortened by 7 bases and J by 3 bases, with 15 bases between the two germline ends. Germline CDR1 and CDR2: SEHNR and FQNEAQ (reference sequence). CDR3 nucleotides: TGTGCCAGCACCCCTCCTGAGAGAGAAGAGACCCAGTACTTC. Residues: CASTPPEREETQYF. The entire variable domain, with the rest obtained from reference TRBV7-9 and TRBJ2-5, is as follows: DTGVSQNPRHKITKRGQNVTFRCDPISEHNRLYWYRQTLGQGPEFLTYFQNEAQLEKSRLLSDRFSAERPKGSFSTLEIQRTEQGDSAMYLCASTPPEREETQYFGPGTRLLVL.